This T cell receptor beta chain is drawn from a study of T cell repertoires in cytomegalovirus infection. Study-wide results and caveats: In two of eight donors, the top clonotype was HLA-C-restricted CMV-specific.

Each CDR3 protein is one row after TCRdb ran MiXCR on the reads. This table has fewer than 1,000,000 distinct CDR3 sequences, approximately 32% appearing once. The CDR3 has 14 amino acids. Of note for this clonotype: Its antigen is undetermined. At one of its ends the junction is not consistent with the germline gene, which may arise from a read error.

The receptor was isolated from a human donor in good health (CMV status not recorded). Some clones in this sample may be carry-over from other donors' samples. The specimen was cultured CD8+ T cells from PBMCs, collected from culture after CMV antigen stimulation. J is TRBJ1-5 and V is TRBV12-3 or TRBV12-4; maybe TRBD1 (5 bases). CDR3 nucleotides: TGTGTCAGCAGTGGGGACGGTTGGAATCAGCCCCAGCATTTT. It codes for CVSSGDGWNQPQHF.